A selection of T cell receptor beta chains follows, all from one sample in a study of T cell repertoires in ileal Crohn's disease. Method: immunoSEQ multiplex PCR; TCRdb's copy keeps in-frame clones and lacks some. The data hold about 3,700 clones, with about 70% observed a single time. Sequencing was performed on ileal tissue. Receptors were obtained from an adult with Crohn's disease. CDR3s include the opening cysteine and the closing phenylalanine or tryptophan. D genes are given only for firm matches. A row's size may be missing; if present it is once, few, many or a size class.

.	TRBJ1-1	.	TRBV27	CASSLDSGNTEAFF	TGTGCCAGCAGTTTAGACAGTGGGAACACTGAAGCTTTCTTT
TRBD1	TRBJ1-5	.	TRBV6-5	CASSRRQGYQPQHF	TGTGCCAGCAGCCGAAGACAGGGCTATCAGCCCCAGCATTTT
TRBD1	TRBJ1-5	few	TRBV10-3	CAIRDREGQPQHF	TGTGCCATCAGGGACAGGGAGGGTCAGCCCCAGCATTTT
.	TRBJ2-3	.	TRBV5-1	CASSLEGQSTDTQYF	TGCGCCAGCAGCTTGGAAGGACAGAGCACAGATACGCAGTATTTT
TRBD2	TRBJ2-3	.	TRBV5-1	CASSLVIAGATDTQYF	TGCGCCAGCAGCTTGGTGATAGCGGGAGCGACAGATACGCAGTATTTT
.	TRBJ1-4	.	TRBV4-2	CASSQDRQEKLFF	TGTGCCAGCAGCCAGGACAGACAAGAAAAACTGTTTTTT
TRBD1	TRBJ1-5	.	TRBV5-6	CASSSGQGADQPQHF	TGTGCCAGCAGTTCAGGACAGGGGGCAGATCAGCCCCAGCATTTT
.	TRBJ1-1	.	TRBV18	CASSLETNTEAFF	TGTGCCAGCTCACTGGAGACGAACACTGAAGCTTTCTTT
TRBD1	TRBJ1-1	.	TRBV7-9	CASSLASGDRVNTEAFF	TGTGCCAGCAGCTTAGCGAGTGGGGACAGGGTGAACACTGAAGCTTTCTTT
TRBD2	TRBJ2-1	.	TRBV27	CASSLAGGDYYNEQFF	TGTGCCAGCAGTTTAGCGGGGGGCGACTACTACAATGAGCAGTTCTTC
.	TRBJ1-2	.	TRBV6-1	CASSEGPGTNYYGYTF	TGTGCCAGCAGTGAAGGCCCCGGAACTAATTACTATGGCTACACCTTC
.	TRBJ1-2	.	TRBV30	CAGGGGGSYGYTF	TGTGCCGGAGGGGGGGGAGGGTCCTATGGCTACACCTTC
.	TRBJ2-5	.	TRBV6-1	CASRDLAEGEEQYF	TGTGCCAGCAGGGACCTAGCGGAGGGGGAGGAGCAGTACTTC
.	TRBJ2-7	.	TRBV29-1	CSVEAGGYEQYF	TGCAGCGTTGAGGCAGGTGGCTACGAGCAGTACTTC
.	TRBJ2-7	.	TRBV19	CASSMGREYEQYF	TGTGCCAGTAGTATGGGTCGGGAATACGAGCAGTACTTC
TRBD2	TRBJ2-1	.	TRBV7-4	CASRLAGGTYTHTHNEQFF	TGTGCCAGCAGGTTAGCGGGAGGAACGTACACACACACACACAATGAGCAGTTCTTC
TRBD1	TRBJ1-2	.	TRBV6-1	CASSFDRANYGYTF	TGTGCCAGCAGTTTTGACAGGGCGAACTATGGCTACACCTTC
TRBD1	TRBJ2-7	.	TRBV29-1	CSTAGGSSYEQYF	TGCAGCACAGCAGGGGGTTCCTCCTACGAGCAGTACTTC
.	TRBJ2-3	once	TRBV6-1	CASSELSIEGTDTQYF	TGTGCCAGCAGTGAACTCTCAATCGAGGGCACAGATACGCAGTATTTT
TRBD1	TRBJ1-2	.	TRBV19	CATKRSGQGYDYGYTF	TGTGCCACTAAACGGTCGGGACAGGGGTACGACTATGGCTACACCTTC
TRBD2	TRBJ2-7	.	TRBV6-1	CASSERSLAGNEQYF	TGTGCCAGCAGTGAACGTAGTCTAGCGGGAAACGAGCAGTACTTC
TRBD2	TRBJ2-3	.	TRBV5-1	CASSLAGGAGDTQYF	TGCGCCAGCAGCTTAGCGGGAGGGGCGGGAGATACGCAGTATTTT
.	TRBJ1-1	.	TRBV30	CAWRMGAGGTEAFF	TGTGCCTGGAGGATGGGGGCCGGTGGCACTGAAGCTTTCTTT
TRBD2	TRBJ2-7	.	TRBV5-1	CASSQARGELYF	TGCGCCAGCAGCCAGGCTCGGGGGGAGCTGTACTTC
TRBD2	TRBJ2-3	few	TRBV5-4	CASSLTPKGLAGTDTQYF	TGTGCCAGCAGCCTCACGCCCAAAGGACTAGCGGGTACAGATACGCAGTATTTT
TRBD2	TRBJ2-7	.	TRBV2	CASSPTRGGPYEQYF	TGTGCCAGCAGCCCTACGCGGGGGGGGCCCTACGAGCAGTACTTC
TRBD1	TRBJ1-2	.	TRBV5-4	CASSLGGTGGNDGYTF	TGTGCCAGCAGCTTGGGAGGGACAGGGGGCAATGATGGCTACACCTTC